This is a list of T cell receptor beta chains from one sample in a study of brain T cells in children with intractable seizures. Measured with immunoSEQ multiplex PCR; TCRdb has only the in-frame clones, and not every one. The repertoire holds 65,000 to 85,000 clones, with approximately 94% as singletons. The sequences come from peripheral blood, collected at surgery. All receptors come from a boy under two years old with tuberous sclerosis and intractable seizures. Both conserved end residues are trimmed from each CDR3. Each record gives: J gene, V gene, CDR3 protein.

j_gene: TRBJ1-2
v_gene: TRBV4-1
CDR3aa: ASSQGDTEINYGYT

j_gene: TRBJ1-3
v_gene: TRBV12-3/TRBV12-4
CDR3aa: ASSLGGVNTIY

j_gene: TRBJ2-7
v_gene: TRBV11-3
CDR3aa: ASSLDIRAGGEQY

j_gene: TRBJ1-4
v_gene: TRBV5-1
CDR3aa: ASSLAGTGDEKLF

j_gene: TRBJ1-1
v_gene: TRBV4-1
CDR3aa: ASSPNGGGSRYTEAF

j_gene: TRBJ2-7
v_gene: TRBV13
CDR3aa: ASSLFWLAGGEQY

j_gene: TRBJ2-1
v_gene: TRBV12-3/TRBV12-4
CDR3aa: ASTIGANEQF

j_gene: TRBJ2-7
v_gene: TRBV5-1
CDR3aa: ASSIEGVAYEQY

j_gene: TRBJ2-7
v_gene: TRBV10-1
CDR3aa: ASKGGHGSNSYEQY

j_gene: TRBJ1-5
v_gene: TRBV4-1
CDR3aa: ASSQEGRNQPQH

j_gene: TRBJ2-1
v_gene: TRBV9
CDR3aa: ASSVDGAGVYNEQF

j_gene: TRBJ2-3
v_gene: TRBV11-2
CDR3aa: ASSLVHGTDTQY

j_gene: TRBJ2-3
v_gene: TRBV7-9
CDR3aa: ASSLVSSGRVDTQY

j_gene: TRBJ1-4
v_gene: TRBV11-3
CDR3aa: ASSLARSNEKLF

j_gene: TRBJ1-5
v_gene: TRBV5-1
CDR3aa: ASTSPMRQGKYSNQPQH

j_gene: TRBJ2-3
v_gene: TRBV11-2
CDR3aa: ASSSFPGLAEITDTQY

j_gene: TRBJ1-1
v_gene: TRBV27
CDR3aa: ASSPLTGQGSTEAF

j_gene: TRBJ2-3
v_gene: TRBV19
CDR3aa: ASSSSPLAALTDTQY

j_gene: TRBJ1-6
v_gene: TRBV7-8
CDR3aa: ASSLGVRLSSYNSPLH

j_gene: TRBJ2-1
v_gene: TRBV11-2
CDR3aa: ASSLSQGALYNEQF

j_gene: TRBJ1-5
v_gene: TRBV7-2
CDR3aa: ASSLKLRDSYSNQPQH

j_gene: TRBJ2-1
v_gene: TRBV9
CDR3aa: ASSGHTGTRVPYNEQF

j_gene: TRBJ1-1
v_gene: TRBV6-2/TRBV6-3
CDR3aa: ASSPYMNTEAF

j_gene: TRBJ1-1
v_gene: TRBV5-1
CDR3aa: ASSLDTNTEAF

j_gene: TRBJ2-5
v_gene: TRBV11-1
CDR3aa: ASSLWGRRTQETQY

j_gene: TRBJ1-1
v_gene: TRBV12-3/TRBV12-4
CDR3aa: ASSLSLSTEAF

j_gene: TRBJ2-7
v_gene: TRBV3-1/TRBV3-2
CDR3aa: ASSPIWDKSSYEQY

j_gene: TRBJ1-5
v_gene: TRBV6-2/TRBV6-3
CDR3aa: ASSSPDRKPQH

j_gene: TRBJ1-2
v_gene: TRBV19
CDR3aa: ASRTGGYGYT

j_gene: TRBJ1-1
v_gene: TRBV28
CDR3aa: ASSRQGAGTEAF

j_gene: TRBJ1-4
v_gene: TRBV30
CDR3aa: AGNEYRGEKLF

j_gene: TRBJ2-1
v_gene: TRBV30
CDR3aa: AWSTGTSANEQF

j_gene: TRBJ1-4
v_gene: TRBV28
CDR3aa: ASSQGADIGEKLF

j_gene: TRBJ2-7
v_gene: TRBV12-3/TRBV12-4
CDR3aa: ASSPGFWGEQY

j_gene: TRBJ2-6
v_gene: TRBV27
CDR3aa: ASSRDFSGANVLT

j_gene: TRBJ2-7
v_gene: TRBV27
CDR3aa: ASSSSGGPSSYEQY

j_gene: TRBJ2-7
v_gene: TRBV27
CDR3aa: ASSFQGSSYEQY

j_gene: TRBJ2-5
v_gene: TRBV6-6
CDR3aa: ASSYVDRKETQY

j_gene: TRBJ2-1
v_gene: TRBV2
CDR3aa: ASRGALTGGNEQF

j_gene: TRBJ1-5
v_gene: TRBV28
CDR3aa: ASSYRGLGPTSYSNQPQH

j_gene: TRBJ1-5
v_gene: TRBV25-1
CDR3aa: ASSELISNQPQH

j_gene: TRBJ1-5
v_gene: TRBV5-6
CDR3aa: ASSSTMEPQH